This passage covers 3 T cell receptor beta chains from one sample sequenced in a study of T cells in Graves' hyperthyroidism and ophthalmopathy. Template material for amplifying TCR beta CDR3 regions consisted of RNA transcripts. The TCR CDR3 first-round RT-PCR relied on the HTBI primer set. Each CDR3 protein gets one entry after TCRdb re-called the multiplex PCR reads with MiXCR. The table includes approximately 620,000 distinct CDR3 sequences, approximately 14% detected once. Sample: blood. The receptors were gathered from a woman aged 30 to 39 with Graves' hyperthyroidism that later progressed to Graves' ophthalmopathy.

This clonotype appeared many times. The rearrangement joins TRBV29-1 to TRBJ2-5; TRBD2 agrees at 8 bases. Germline CDR1 is SQVTM and CDR2 is ANQGSEA. Germline trimming cut 1 base from V and 4 bases from J; bases unmatched to any gene: 2. The CDR3 covers 13 residues. This CDR3 reads CSVEGAGGETQYF. DNA for the CDR3: TGCAGCGTTGAAGGGGCGGGAGGAGAGACCCAGTACTTC.

In its sample, this clonotype was seen a few times. The V and J genes are TRBV3-1 and TRBJ1-3; TRBD1 agrees at 7 bases. This CDR3 has 14 amino acids. CDR1 and CDR2 from the germline V gene are LGHDT and YNNKEL (reference sequence). V was clipped by 4 bases and J by 7 bases; unmatched bases: 7. The CDR3 region is CASSLQGIGNTIYF. The CDR3 DNA follows: TGTGCCAGCAGCCTACAGGGGATTGGGAACACCATATATTTT.

This clonotype appeared a few times. The CDR3 region is CATSSSIQGTQPQHF. In nucleotides, the CDR3 is TGTGCCACCAGCAGTTCCATCCAGGGGACTCAGCCCCAGCATTTT. The chain recombines TRBV15 with TRBJ1-5; a weak D match, TRBD1 (6 bases). Germline loops: CDR1 LNHNV, CDR2 YYDKDF (reference sequence). V lost 3 bases to trimming and J lost 6 bases, with 15 bases between them. This CDR3 comprises 15 residues.